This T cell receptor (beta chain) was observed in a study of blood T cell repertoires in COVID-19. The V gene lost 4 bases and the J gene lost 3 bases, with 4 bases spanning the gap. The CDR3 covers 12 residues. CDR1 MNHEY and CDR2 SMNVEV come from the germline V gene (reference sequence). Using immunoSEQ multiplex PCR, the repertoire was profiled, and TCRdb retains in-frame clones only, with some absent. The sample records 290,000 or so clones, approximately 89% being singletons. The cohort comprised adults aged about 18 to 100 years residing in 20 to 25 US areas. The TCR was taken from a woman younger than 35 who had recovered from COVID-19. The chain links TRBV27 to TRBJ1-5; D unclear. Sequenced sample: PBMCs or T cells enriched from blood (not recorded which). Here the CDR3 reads CASSSVNQPQHF. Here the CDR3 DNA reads TGTGCCAGCAGTTCCGTCAATCAGCCCCAGCATTTT.